The 19 T cell receptor beta chains listed next were all sequenced from one sample in a study of CD8 T cells in ankylosing spondylitis. A single record per CDR3 protein comes from TCRdb applying MiXCR to the 5' RACE reads. The sample has tens of thousands of distinct CDR3 sequences, around 8.3% seen once. No cognate antigen is known for these TCRs. Study-wide findings and caveats: A motif of eight highly homologous TCR beta variants was seen as apparently characteristic of ankylosing spondylitis blood.

The sequencing input was blood, either unsorted or a sorted T cell fraction (not recorded which). The receptors were sampled from a male donor with ankylosing spondylitis.

This clonotype came up a few times. The chain uses TRBV27 and TRBJ2-1, with D tentatively TRBD1 or TRBD2 (5 bases each). Germline V gene sequence: CDR1 MNHEY, CDR2 SMNVEV (reference sequence). CDR3 length: 14 amino acids. V dropped 3 bases and J dropped 5 bases, with 11 bases sitting between them. The DNA of the CDR3 is TGTGCCAGCAGTTTTGGGGGAAGGGACAATGAGCAGTTCTTC. Its protein is CASSFGGRDNEQFF.

For the CDR3, the DNA is TGCAGCGTTGATGGACAGGGGGGGGGTGCTTTCTTT. It codes for CSVDGQGGGAFF. This chain links TRBV29-1 with TRBJ1-1; 10 bases align to TRBD1. Trimming cost V 3 bases and J 11 bases; bases outside gene matches: 6. Germline CDR1 and CDR2: SQVTM and ANQGSEA. The CDR3 is 12 amino acids.

This clonotype was observed a few times. This sequence joins TRBV5-1 and TRBJ2-5, with 12 bases identical to TRBD2. CDR1 and CDR2 from the germline V gene are SGHRS and YFSETQ. The trim removed 4 bases at V and 2 bases at J, leaving 12 bases unmatched. The CDR3 is 18 residues long. In DNA form, the CDR3 reads TGCGCCAGCAGCCTGGGGCTAGCGGGAGGGCCCTGGCAAGAGACCCAGTACTTC. Translated, it gives CASSLGLAGGPWQETQYF.

Ten or more counts support this clonotype. The chain has TRBV3-1 and TRBJ2-7; D remains ambiguous. Germline V lookup: CDR1 LGHDT, CDR2 YNNKEL (reference sequence). There are 12 residues in the CDR3. The germline V and J ends were trimmed by 1 base and 2 bases, with 3 bases remaining between them. Here the CDR3 reads CASSQGAYEQYF. The CDR3, as DNA: TGTGCCAGCAGCCAAGGAGCCTACGAGCAGTACTTC.

This clonotype was counted many times. Here the CDR3 DNA reads TGTGCCAGCAGTCTTGAGACAGGGGTAGATGAGACCCAGTACTTC. This translates into CASSLETGVDETQYF. This chain uses TRBV2 with TRBJ2-5; TRBD1 agrees at 8 bases. The CDR3 runs 15 residues. The junction had 10 bases not matched to a gene; V was cut back by 5 bases and J by 5 bases. Per germline, CDR1 SNHLY and CDR2 FYNNEI.

This clonotype was found a few times. The chain couples TRBV12-3 or TRBV12-4 to TRBJ2-1; unclear D gene. This CDR3 region has 15 residues. Trimming shortened V by 1 base and J by 2 bases, and 9 bases separated the two germline ends. In DNA, the CDR3 is TGTGCCAGCAGTTTAGACGGGCGGACCTACAATGAGCAGTTCTTC. This codes for CASSLDGRTYNEQFF.

The chain has TRBV27 and TRBJ2-3; 10 nucleotides line up with TRBD1. V gave up 3 bases and J gave up 5 bases; unmatched junction bases: 11. Germline CDR1 and CDR2: MNHEY and SMNVEV (reference sequence). The CDR3 sequence is 17 residues long. The CDR3 DNA is TGTGCCAGCAGTTTGAAGTTGGGACAGGGGCTCTTAGATACGCAGTATTTT. Translating it yields CASSLKLGQGLLDTQYF.

This clonotype occurred a few times. The chain uses TRBV20-1 and TRBJ2-1, with 9 bases identical to TRBD2. This CDR3 has 14 amino acids. The trim removed 6 bases at V and 4 bases at J, leaving 7 bases unmatched. Germline V CDR1 and CDR2: DFQATT, SNEGSKA (reference sequence). The CDR3 DNA reads as TGCAGTGCGAACGTAGCGGGGGCGTACAATGAGCAGTTCTTC. This codes for CSANVAGAYNEQFF.

This clonotype was counted many times. The chain recombines TRBV7-9 with TRBJ2-7; 8 bases fit TRBD2. V lost 0 bases and J lost 1; bases outside the gene matches: 2. Germline V gene sequence: CDR1 SEHNR, CDR2 FQNEAQ (reference sequence). The CDR3 length is 15 residues. In nucleotides, the CDR3 is TGTGCCAGCAGCTTAGCCCCTAGCGGGTCCTACGAGCAGTACTTC. Protein: CASSLAPSGSYEQYF.

This clonotype was detected ten times or more. The rearrangement uses TRBV7-9 and TRBJ1-1, with 10 nucleotides matching TRBD1. With V trimmed by 5 bases and J by 7 bases, 7 bases remained unmatched. The CDR3 extends over 14 amino acids. CDR1 SEHNR and CDR2 FQNEAQ come from the germline V gene (reference sequence). The CDR3, as DNA: TGTGCCAGCAGCCTTCGGGACAGGGGATTTGAAGCTTTCTTT. This translates into CASSLRDRGFEAFF.

In its sample, this clonotype was seen many times. The chain combines TRBV10-3 with TRBJ2-1; 12 bases map to TRBD2. The V gene's germline CDR1 is ENHRY and CDR2 SYGVKD. V lost 6 bases to trimming and J lost 8 bases; unmatched junction nucleotides: 11. The CDR3 has 16 residues. The CDR3 loop reads CAIRATSGSLLDEQFF. The CDR3, as DNA: TGTGCCATCAGGGCGACTAGCGGGAGTCTTTTGGATGAGCAGTTCTTC.

This clonotype was counted at least ten times. V gene TRBV27 combines with J gene TRBJ1-2; 9 bases are a match to TRBD1. Germline trimming cut 6 bases from V and 4 bases from J; bases unmatched to any gene: 9. Germline V gene data show CDR1 as MNHEY and CDR2 as SMNVEV (reference sequence). The CDR3 is 15 residues long. The CDR3 nucleotides are TGTGCCAGCAGCCCCACCGGGACAGGGTTCTATGGCTACACCTTC. It specifies CASSPTGTGFYGYTF.

This clonotype occurred a few times. The rearrangement uses TRBV3-1 and TRBJ2-1, with 11 bases identical to TRBD2. This CDR3 is 16 amino acids long. The germline V gene has CDR1 LGHDT and CDR2 YNNKEL (reference sequence). The trim removed 4 bases at V and 7 bases at J, leaving 9 bases unmatched. As DNA, the CDR3 is TGTGCCAGCAGCCTCGATAGCGGGAGGGCGGGGAATGAGCAGTTCTTC. It specifies CASSLDSGRAGNEQFF.

This chain uses TRBV11-2 with TRBJ2-1, with TRBD2 identical over 10 bases. The CDR3 has 19 amino acids. V shed 4 bases, J shed 8 bases, and the junction held 20 bases outside the gene matches. CDR1 is SGHAT and CDR2 is FQNNGV in the germline V gene. DNA of the CDR3: TGTGCCAGCAGCTCCCCAGGGAAAAGCGGGAGGGTTACAGCCTATGAGCAGTTCTTC. It encodes CASSSPGKSGRVTAYEQFF.

This clonotype was observed a handful of times. The chain carries TRBV7-9 and TRBJ2-5; TRBD2 matches 7 bases. The CDR3 is made up of 15 amino acids. CDR1 and CDR2 (germline): SEHNR, FQNEAQ (reference sequence). Losses at the gene ends were 5 bases for V and 3 bases for J; bases not matched to a gene: 9. CDR3 protein: CASSPSSLAEETQYF. As DNA, the CDR3 is TGTGCCAGCAGCCCAAGTAGCCTAGCGGAAGAGACCCAGTACTTC.

V usage is TRBV20-1 and J usage is TRBJ2-7, with no clear D. V was clipped by 0 bases and J by 7 bases, with 16 bases between them. From germline, CDR1 is DFQATT and CDR2 SNEGSKA (reference sequence). The CDR3 runs to 14 residues. The DNA of the CDR3 is TGCAGTGCTAGAGATTTTCTGCAGACTGGGGAGCAGTACTTC. Its translation is CSARDFLQTGEQYF.

This clonotype was seen at least ten times. This chain joins TRBV16 and TRBJ1-1; 11 bases are a match to TRBD1. The junction had 4 bases not matched to a gene; V was cut back by 0 bases and J by 4 bases. This CDR3 is built from 16 residues. CDR1 and CDR2 from the germline V gene are KGHSY and FQNENV. CDR3 sequence reads: CASSQSLGTGGTEAFF. For the CDR3, the DNA is TGTGCCAGCAGCCAATCGTTGGGGACAGGGGGCACTGAAGCTTTCTTT.

This clonotype was observed many times. The V and J genes are TRBV2 and TRBJ2-1; TRBD2 is a possible D gene (6 bases). Germline V lookup: CDR1 SNHLY, CDR2 FYNNEI. Trimming removed 8 bases at V and 5 bases at J, with 13 bases between. The CDR3 runs to 13 residues. CDR3 sequence: CASLGGPNNEQFF. The CDR3 DNA sequence: TGTGCCAGCCTCGGGGGACCAAACAATGAGCAGTTCTTC.

This clonotype was counted many times. The chain recombines TRBV5-1 with TRBJ2-1; 7 bases line up with TRBD1. CDR1 and CDR2 from the germline V gene are SGHRS and YFSETQ. V shed 3 bases and J 4 bases; nucleotides not matched to a gene: 4. This CDR3 has 14 amino acids. The CDR3: CASSSAQGYNEQFF. As DNA, the CDR3 is TGCGCCAGCAGCTCCGCACAGGGGTACAATGAGCAGTTCTTC.